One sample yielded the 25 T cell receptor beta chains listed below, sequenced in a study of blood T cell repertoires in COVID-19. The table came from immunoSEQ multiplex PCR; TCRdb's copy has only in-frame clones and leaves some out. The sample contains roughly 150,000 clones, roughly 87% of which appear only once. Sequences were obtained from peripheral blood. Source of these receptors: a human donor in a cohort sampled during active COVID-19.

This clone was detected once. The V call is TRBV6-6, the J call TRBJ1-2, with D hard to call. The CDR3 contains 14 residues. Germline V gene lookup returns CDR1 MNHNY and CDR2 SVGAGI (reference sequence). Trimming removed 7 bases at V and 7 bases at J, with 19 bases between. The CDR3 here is CASTELAGFPGYTF. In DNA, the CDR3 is TGTGCCAGCACCGAATTGGCGGGCTTCCCTGGCTACACCTTC.

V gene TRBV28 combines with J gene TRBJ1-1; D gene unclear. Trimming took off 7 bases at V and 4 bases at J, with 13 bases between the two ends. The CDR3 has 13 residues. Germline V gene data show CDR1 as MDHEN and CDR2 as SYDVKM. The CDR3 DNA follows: TGTGCCAGCATCGGGCTACGGGGCACTGAAGCTTTCTTT. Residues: CASIGLRGTEAFF.

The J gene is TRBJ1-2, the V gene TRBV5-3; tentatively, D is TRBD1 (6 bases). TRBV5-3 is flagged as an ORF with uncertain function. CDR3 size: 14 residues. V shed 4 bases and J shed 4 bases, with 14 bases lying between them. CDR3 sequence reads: CARSPTGNPYGYTF. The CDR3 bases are TGTGCCAGAAGCCCAACAGGGAACCCCTATGGCTACACCTTC.

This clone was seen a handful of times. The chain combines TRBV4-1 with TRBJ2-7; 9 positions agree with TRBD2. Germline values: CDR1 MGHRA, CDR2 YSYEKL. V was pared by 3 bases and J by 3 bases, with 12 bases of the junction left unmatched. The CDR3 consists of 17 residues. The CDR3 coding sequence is TGCGCCAGCAGCCAGATAGCGGGAGTAAGGCGGAACTACGAGCAGTACTTC. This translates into CASSQIAGVRRNYEQYF.

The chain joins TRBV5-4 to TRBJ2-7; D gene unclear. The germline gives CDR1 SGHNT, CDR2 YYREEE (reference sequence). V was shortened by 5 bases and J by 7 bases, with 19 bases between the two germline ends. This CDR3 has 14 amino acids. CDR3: CASSSAEPRVEQYF. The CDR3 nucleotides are TGTGCCAGCAGTTCTGCCGAGCCTCGGGTAGAGCAGTACTTC.

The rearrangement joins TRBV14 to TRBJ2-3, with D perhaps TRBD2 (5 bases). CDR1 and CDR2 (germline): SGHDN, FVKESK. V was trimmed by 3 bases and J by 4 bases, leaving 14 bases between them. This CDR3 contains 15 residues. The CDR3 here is CASSQTKRAADTQYF. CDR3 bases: TGTGCCAGCAGCCAGACTAAGAGGGCTGCAGATACGCAGTATTTT. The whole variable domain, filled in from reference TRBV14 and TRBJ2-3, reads EAGVTQFPSHSVIEKGQTVTLRCDPISGHDNLYWYRRVMGKEIKFLLHFVKESKQDESGMPNNRFLAERTGGTYSTLKVQPAELEDSGVYFCASSQTKRAADTQYFGPGTRLTVL.

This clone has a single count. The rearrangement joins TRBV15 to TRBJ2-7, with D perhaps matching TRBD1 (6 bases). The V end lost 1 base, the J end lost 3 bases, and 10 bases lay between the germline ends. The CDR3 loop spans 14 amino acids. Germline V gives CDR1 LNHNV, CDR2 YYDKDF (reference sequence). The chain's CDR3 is CATSRVDRNYEQYF. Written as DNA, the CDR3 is TGTGCCACCAGCAGAGTAGACAGGAACTACGAGCAGTACTTC.

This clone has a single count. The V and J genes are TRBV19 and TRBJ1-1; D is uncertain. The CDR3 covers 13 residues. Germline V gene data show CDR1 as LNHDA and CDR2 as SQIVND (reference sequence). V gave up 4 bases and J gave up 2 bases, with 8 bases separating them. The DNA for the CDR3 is TGTGCCAGTAGTACCAGGATCAACACTGAAGCTTTCTTT. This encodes CASSTRINTEAFF.

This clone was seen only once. As DNA, the CDR3 is TGTGCCAGCAGCTTTTATAAGGGGGCTGGAGATACGCAGTATTTT. It yields the protein CASSFYKGAGDTQYF. The genes are TRBV11-3 and TRBJ2-3; 7 nucleotides match TRBD1. Germline V gene data show CDR1 as SGHNT and CDR2 as YENEEA. J gave up 5 bases and V 3 bases, and 8 bases lay outside the gene matches. The length of the CDR3 is 15 residues.

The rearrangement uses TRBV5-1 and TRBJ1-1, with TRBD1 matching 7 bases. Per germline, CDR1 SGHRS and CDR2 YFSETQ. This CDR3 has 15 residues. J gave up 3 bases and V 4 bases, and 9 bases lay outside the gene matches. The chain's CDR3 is CASSAQQGSDTEAFF. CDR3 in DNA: TGCGCCAGCAGCGCCCAACAGGGGAGCGACACTGAAGCTTTCTTT.

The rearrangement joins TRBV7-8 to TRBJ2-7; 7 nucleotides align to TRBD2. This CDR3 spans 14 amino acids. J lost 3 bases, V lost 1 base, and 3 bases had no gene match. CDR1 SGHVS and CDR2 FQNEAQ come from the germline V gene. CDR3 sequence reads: CASSLGGLYYEQYF. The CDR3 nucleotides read TGTGCCAGCAGCTTAGGGGGACTATACTACGAGCAGTACTTC. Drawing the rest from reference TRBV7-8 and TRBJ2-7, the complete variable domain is GAGVSQSPRYKVAKRGQDVALRCDPISGHVSLFWYQQALGQGPEFLTYFQNEAQLDKSGLPSDRFFAERPEGSVSTLKIQRTQQEDSAVYLCASSLGGLYYEQYFGPGTRLTVT.

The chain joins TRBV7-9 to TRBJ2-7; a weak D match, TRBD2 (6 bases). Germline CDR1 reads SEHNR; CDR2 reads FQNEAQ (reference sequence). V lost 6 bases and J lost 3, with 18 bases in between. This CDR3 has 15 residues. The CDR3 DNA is TGTGCCAGCAGGCAGCCGGGGGTAGCGGACTACGAGCAGTACTTC. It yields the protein CASRQPGVADYEQYF.

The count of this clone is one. Written as DNA, the CDR3 is TGTGCCAGCAACTCGCTTGCTACAGGGCTGTACTTC. Translating it yields CASNSLATGLYF. J is TRBJ2-7 and V is TRBV5-6; D is perhaps TRBD1 (6 bases). V shed 6 bases and J shed 12 bases, with 19 bases lying between them. This CDR3 has 12 amino acids. Germline V gene sequence: CDR1 SGHDT, CDR2 YYEEEE.

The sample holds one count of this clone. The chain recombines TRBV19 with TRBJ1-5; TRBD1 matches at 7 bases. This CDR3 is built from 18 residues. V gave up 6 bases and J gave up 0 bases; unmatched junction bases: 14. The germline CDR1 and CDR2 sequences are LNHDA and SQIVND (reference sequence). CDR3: CASRFDILTGDSNQPQHF. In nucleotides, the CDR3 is TGTGCCAGTAGATTTGATATCCTAACAGGGGATAGCAATCAGCCCCAGCATTTT.

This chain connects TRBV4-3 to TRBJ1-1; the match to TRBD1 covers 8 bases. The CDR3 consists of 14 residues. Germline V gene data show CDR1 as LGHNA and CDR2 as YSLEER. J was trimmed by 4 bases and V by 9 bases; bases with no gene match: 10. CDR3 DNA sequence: TGCGCCAGTACTCCGGGACAGGAGCTCACTGAAGCTTTCTTT. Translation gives CASTPGQELTEAFF.

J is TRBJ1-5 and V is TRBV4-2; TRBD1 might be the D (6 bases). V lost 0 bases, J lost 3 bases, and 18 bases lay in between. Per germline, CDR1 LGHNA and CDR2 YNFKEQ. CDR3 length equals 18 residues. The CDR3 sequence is CASSQDLPSGTINQPQHF. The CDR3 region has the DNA TGTGCCAGCAGCCAAGATCTCCCCAGCGGGACAATCAATCAGCCCCAGCATTTT.

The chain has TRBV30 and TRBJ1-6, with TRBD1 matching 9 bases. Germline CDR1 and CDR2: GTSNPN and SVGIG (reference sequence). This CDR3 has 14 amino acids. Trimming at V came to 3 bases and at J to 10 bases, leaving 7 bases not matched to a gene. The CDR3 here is CAWSVTGGGSPLHF. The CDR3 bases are TGTGCCTGGAGCGTAACAGGGGGCGGGTCACCCCTCCACTTT.

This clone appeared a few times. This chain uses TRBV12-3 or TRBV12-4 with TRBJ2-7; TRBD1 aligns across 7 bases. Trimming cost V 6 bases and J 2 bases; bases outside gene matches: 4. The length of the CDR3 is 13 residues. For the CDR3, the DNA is TGTGCCAGCAGCCGGGACAGTCCCTACGAGCAGTACTTC. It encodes CASSRDSPYEQYF.

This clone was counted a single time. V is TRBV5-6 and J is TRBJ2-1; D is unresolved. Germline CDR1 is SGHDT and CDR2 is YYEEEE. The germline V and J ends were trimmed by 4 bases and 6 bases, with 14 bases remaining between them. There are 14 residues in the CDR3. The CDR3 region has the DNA TGTGCCAGCAGCACCACCTTAGAACCCAATGAGCAGTTCTTC. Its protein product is CASSTTLEPNEQFF.

CDR3 nucleotides: TGTGCCAGCAGCACCGGGGGGACTCCCACCGGGGAGCTGTTTTTT. This sequence encodes CASSTGGTPTGELFF. This rearrangement joins TRBV6-6 to TRBJ2-2; 7 bases fit TRBD2. V dropped 6 bases and J dropped 4; count of bases not matched to a gene: 8. The CDR3 length is 15 residues. In germline, CDR1 is MNHNY, CDR2 SVGAGI (reference sequence).

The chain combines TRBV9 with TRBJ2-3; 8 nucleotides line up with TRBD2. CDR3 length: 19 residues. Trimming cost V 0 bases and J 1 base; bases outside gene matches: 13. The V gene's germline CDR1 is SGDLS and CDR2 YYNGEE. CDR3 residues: CASSVGGWGAGAGTDTQYF. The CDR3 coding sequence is TGTGCCAGCAGCGTAGGAGGTTGGGGAGCGGGAGCGGGCACAGATACGCAGTATTTT.

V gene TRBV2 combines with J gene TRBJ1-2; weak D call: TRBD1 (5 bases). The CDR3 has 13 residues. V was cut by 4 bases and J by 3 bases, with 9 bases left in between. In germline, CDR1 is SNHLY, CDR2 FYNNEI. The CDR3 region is CASSGRVDYGYTF. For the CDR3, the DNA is TGTGCCAGCAGTGGCAGGGTAGACTATGGCTACACCTTC. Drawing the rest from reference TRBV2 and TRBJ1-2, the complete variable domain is EPEVTQTPSHQVTQMGQEVILRCVPISNHLYFYWYRQILGQKVEFLVSFYNNEISEKSEIFDDQFSVERPDGSNFTLKIRSTKLEDSAMYFCASSGRVDYGYTFGSGTRLTVV.

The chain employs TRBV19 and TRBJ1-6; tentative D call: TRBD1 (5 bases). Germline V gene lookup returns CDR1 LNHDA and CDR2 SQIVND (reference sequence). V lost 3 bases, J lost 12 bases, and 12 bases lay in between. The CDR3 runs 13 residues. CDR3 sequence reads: CASSMTAPGPLHF. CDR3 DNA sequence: TGTGCCAGTAGTATGACAGCCCCTGGACCCCTCCACTTT.

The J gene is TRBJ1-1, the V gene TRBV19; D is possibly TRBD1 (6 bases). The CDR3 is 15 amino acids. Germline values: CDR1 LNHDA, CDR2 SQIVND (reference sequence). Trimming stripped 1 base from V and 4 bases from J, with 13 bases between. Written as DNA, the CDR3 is TGTGCCAGTAGTATAGTCGGGGGGCTTGGCACTGAAGCTTTCTTT. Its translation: CASSIVGGLGTEAFF.

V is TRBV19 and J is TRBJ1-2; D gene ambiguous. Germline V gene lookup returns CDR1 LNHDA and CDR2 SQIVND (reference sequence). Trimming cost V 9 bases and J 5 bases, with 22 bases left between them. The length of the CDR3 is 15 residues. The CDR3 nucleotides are TGTGCCAGCAGTCCCCGTTTGGCGGCGGGGTATGGCTACACCTTC. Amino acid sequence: CASSPRLAAGYGYTF. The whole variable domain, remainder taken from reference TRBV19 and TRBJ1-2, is DGGITQSPKYLFRKEGQNVTLSCEQNLNHDAMYWYRQDPGQGLRLIYYSQIVNDFQKGDIAEGYSVSREKKESFPLTVTSAQKNPTAFYLCASSPRLAAGYGYTFGSGTRLTVV.